This TCR beta chain came from a study of identical twins. This clonotype was seen repeatedly, ten times or more. Via MiXCR, TCRdb re-called the 5' RACE reads, giving one row per CDR3 protein. Here the sample spans hundreds of thousands of distinct CDR3 sequences, around 6% being singletons. Trimming pared 4 bases from V and 8 bases from J, leaving 11 bases between. The CDR3 length is 12 residues. This receptor was identified in a young man in good health. The chain couples TRBV12-3 or TRBV12-4 to TRBJ1-2; D is undetermined. The sample taken for sequencing was naive T cells sorted from blood. This CDR3 is CASSWSRRGYTF. DNA of the CDR3: TGTGCCAGCAGTTGGTCCCGGCGGGGCTACACCTTC.